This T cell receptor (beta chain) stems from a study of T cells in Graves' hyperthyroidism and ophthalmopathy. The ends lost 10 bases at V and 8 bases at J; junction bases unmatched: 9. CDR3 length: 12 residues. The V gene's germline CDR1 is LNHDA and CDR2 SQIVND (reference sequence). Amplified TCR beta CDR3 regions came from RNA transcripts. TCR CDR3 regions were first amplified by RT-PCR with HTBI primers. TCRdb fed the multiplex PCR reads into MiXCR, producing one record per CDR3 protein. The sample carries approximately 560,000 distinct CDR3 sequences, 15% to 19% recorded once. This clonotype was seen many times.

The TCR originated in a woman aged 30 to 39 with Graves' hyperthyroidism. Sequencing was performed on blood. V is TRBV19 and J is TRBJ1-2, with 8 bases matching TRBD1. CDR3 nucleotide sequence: TGTGCCACCAGCCAGGGGGCCTTAGGCTACACCTTC. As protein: CATSQGALGYTF.